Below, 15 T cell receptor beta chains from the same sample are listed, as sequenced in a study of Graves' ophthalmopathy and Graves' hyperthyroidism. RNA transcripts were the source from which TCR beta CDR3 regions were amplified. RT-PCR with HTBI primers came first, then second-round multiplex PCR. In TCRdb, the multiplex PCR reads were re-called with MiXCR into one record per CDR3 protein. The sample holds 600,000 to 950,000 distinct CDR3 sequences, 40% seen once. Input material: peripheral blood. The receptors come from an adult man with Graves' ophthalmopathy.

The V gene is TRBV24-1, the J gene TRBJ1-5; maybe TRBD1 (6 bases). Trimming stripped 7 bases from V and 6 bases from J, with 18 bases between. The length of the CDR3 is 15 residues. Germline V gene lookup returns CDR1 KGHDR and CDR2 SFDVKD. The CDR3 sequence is CATSASTGNRQPQHF. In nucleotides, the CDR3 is TGTGCCACCAGCGCCTCCACAGGGAATCGTCAGCCCCAGCATTTT.

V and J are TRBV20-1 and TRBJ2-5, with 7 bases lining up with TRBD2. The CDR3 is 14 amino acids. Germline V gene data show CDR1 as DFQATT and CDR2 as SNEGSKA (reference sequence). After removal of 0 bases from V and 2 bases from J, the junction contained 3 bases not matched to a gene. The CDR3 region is CSARDPAGQETQYF. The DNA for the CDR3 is TGCAGTGCTAGAGATCCAGCGGGGCAAGAGACCCAGTACTTC.

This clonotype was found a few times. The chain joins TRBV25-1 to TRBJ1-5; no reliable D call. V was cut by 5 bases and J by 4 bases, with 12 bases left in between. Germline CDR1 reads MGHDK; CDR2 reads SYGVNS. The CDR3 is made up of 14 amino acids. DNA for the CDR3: TGTGCCAGCAGTCCGCTTACGGAAAATCAGCCCCAGCATTTT. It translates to CASSPLTENQPQHF. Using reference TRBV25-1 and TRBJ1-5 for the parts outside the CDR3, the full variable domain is EADIYQTPRYLVIGTGKKITLECSQTMGHDKMYWYQQDPGMELHLIHYSYGVNSTEKGDLSSESTVSRIRTEHFPLTLESARPSHTSQYLCASSPLTENQPQHFGDGTRLSIL.

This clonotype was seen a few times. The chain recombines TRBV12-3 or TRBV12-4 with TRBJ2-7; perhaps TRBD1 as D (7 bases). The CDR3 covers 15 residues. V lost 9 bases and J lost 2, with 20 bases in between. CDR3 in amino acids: CASSPKGASAYEQYF. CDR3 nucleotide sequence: TGTGCCAGTAGTCCTAAGGGGGCTAGCGCCTACGAGCAGTACTTC.

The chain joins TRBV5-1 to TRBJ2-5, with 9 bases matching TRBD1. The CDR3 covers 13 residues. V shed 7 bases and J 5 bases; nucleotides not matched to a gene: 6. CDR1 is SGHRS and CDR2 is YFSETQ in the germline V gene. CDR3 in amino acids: CASSGTGIETQYF. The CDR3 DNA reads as TGCGCCAGCTCCGGGACAGGGATCGAGACCCAGTACTTC.

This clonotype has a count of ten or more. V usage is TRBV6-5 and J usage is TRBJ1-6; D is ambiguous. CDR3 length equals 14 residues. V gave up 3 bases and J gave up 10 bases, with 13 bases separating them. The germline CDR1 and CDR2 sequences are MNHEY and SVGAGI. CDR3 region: CASSYTGEDSPLHF. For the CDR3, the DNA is TGTGCCAGCAGTTATACCGGGGAGGACTCACCCCTCCACTTT.

CDR3 DNA: TGTGCCAGCAGTGAAGAGGGCACAGGGGGAACTGAAGCTTTCTTT. It is translated as CASSEEGTGGTEAFF. This chain joins TRBV6-5 and TRBJ1-1, with TRBD1 matching 8 bases. This CDR3 is 15 amino acids long. Germline-derived CDR1 and CDR2 are MNHEY and SVGAGI. Germline trimming cut 5 bases from V and 5 bases from J; bases unmatched to any gene: 10.

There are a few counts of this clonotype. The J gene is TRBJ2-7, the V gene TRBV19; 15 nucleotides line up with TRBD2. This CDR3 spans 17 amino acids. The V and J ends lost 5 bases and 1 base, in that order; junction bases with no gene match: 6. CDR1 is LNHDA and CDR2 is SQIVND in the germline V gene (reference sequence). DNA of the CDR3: TGTGCCAGTAGTCCGGGACTAGCGGGGGGCGCTTCCTACGAGCAGTACTTC. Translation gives CASSPGLAGGASYEQYF.

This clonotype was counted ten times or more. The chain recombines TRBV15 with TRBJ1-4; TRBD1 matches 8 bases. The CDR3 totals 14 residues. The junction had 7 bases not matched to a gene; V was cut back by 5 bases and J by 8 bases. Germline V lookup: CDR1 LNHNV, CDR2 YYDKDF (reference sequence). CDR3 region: CATSSDRGLEKLFF. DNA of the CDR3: TGTGCCACCAGCTCAGACAGGGGTCTGGAAAAACTGTTTTTT.

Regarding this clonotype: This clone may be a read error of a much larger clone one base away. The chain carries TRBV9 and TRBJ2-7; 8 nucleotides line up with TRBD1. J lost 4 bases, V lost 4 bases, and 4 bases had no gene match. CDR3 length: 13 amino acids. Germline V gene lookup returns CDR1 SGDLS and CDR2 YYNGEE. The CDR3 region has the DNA TGTGCCAGCAGCCGACAGGGGCATTACGAGCAGTACTTC. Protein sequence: CASSRQGHYEQYF. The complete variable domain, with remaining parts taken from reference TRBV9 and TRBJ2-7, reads DSGVTQTPKHLITATGQRVTLRCSPRSGDLSVYWYQQSLDQGLQFLIQYYNGEERAKGNILERFSAQQFPDLHSELNLSSLELGDSALYFCASSRQGHYEQYFGPGTRLTVT.

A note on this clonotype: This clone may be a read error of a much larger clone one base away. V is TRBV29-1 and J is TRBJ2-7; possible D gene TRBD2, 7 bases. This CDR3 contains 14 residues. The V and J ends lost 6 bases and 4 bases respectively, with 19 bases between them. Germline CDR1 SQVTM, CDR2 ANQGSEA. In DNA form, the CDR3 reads TGCAGCGTGGTAGGACGGGGGGCTAGGTACGAGCAGTACTTC. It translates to CSVVGRGARYEQYF.

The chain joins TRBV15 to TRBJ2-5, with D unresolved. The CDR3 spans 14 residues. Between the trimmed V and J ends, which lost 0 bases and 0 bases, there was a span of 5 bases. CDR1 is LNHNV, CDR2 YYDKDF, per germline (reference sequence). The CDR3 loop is CATSREEYQETQYF. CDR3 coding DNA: TGTGCCACCAGCAGAGAGGAGTACCAAGAGACCCAGTACTTC.

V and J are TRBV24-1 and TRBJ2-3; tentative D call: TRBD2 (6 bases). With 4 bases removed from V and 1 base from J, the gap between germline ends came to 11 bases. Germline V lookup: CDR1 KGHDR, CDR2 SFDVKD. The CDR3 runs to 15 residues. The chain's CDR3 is CATSDRREGTDTQYF. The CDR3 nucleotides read TGTGCCACCAGTGACCGCAGGGAGGGCACAGATACGCAGTATTTT.

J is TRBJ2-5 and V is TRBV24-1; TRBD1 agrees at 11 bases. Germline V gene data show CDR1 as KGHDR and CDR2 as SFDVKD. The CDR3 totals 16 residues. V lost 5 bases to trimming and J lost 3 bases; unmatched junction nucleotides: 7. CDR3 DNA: TGTGCCACCAGTGCCGGGACAGGGGGAAAGAAAGAGACCCAGTACTTC. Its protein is CATSAGTGGKKETQYF.

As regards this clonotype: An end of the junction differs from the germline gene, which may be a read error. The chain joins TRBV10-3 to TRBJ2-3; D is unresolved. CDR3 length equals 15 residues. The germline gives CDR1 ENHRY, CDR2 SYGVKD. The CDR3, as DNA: TGTGCCAGCAGTGAGCCGAGTGGGATTACAGATACGCAGTATTTT. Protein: CASSEPSGITDTQYF.